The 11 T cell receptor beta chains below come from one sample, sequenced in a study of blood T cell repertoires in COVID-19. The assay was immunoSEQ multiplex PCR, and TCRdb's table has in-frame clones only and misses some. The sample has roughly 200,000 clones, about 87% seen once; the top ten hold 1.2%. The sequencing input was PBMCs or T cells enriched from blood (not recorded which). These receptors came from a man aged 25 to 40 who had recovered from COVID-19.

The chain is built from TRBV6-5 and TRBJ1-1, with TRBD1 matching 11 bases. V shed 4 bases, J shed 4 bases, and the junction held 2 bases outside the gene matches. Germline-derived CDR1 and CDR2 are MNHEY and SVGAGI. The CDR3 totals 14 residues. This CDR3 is CASSFGQGATEAFF. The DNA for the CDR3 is TGTGCCAGCAGTTTTGGACAGGGGGCCACTGAAGCTTTCTTT.

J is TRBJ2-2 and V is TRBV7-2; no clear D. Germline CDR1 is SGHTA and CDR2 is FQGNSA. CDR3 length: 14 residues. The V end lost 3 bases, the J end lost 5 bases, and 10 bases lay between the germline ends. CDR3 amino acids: CASSFSTSTGELFF. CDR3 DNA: TGTGCCAGCAGCTTCAGTACCTCAACCGGGGAGCTGTTTTTT.

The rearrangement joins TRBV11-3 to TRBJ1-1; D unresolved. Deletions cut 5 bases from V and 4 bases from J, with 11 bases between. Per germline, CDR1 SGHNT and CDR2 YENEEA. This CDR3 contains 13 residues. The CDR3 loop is CASSPGLATEAFF. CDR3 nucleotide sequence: TGTGCCAGCAGCCCCGGACTCGCCACTGAAGCTTTCTTT.

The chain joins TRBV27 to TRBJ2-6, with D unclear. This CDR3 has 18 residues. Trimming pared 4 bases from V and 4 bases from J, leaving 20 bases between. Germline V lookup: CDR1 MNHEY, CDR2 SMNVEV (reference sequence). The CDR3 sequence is CASSSTRLGPLGANVLTF. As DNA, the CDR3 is TGTGCCAGCAGTTCTACCCGCCTCGGTCCGTTAGGGGCCAACGTCCTGACTTTC.

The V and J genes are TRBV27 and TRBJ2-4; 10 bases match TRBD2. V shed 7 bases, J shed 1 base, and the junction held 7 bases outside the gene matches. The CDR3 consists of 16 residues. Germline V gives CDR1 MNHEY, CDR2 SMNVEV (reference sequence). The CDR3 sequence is CASTPSGSFAKNIQYF. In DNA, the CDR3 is TGTGCCAGCACCCCTAGCGGGAGCTTTGCCAAAAACATTCAGTACTTC.

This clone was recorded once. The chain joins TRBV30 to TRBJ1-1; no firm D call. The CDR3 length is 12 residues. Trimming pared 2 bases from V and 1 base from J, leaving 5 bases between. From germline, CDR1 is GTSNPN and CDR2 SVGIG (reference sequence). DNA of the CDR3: TGTGCCTGGAGTCAGGAGAACACTGAAGCTTTCTTT. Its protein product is CAWSQENTEAFF.

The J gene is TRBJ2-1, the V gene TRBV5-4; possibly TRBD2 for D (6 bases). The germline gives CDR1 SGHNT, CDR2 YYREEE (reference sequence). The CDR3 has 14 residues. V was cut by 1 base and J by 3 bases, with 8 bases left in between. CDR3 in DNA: TGTGCCAGCAGCTTGACTAGCCTCTACAATGAGCAGTTCTTC. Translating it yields CASSLTSLYNEQFF.

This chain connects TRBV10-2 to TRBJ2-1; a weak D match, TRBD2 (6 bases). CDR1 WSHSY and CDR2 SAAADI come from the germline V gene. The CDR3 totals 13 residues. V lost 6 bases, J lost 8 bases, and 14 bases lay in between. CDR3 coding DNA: TGCGCCAGCAGCGGACGGGAGAGCTATGAGCAGTTCTTC. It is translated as CASSGRESYEQFF.

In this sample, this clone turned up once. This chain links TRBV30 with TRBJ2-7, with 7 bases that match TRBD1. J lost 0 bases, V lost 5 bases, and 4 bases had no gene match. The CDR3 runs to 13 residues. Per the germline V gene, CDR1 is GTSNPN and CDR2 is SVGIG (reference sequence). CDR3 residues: CAWQTGFSYEQYF. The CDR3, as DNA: TGTGCCTGGCAGACAGGGTTCTCCTACGAGCAGTACTTC.

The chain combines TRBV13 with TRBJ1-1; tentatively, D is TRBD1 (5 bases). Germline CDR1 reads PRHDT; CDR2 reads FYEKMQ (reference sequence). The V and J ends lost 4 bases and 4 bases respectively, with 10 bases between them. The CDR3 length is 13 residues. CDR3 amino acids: CASSYSRVTEAFF. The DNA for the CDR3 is TGTGCCAGCAGCTATTCCAGGGTCACTGAAGCTTTCTTT.

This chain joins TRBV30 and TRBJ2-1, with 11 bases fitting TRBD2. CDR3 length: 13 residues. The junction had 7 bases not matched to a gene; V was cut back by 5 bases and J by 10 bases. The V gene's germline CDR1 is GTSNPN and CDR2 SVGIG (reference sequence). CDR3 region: CAWETSGNGEQFF. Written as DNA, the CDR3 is TGTGCCTGGGAGACTAGCGGGAATGGGGAGCAGTTCTTC.